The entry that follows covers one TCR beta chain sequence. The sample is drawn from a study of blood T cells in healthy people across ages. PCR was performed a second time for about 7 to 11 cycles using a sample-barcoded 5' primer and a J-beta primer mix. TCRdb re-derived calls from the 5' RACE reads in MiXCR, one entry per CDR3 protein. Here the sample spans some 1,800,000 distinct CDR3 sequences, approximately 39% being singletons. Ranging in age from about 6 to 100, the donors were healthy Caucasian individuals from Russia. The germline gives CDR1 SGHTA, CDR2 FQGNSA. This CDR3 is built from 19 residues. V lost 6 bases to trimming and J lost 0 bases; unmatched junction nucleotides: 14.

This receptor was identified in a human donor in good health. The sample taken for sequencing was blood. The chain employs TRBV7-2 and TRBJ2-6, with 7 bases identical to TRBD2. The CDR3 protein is CASRPGLRSGRSGANVLTF. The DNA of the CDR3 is TGTGCCAGCAGACCGGGACTACGTTCTGGTCGCTCTGGGGCCAACGTCCTGACTTTC.